This T cell receptor (beta chain) is drawn from a study of CD8 T cells in ankylosing spondylitis. Study-level findings and limits: A subset of motif variants has previously been described in the synovial fluid and blood of reactive arthritis.

The CDR3 has 13 residues. Germline V gives CDR1 ENHRY, CDR2 SYGVKD. Between the trimmed V and J ends, which lost 4 bases and 0 bases, there was a span of 7 bases. TCRdb re-called the 5' RACE reads with MiXCR, one entry per CDR3 protein. Of about 110,000 distinct CDR3 sequences in the sample, about 24% were seen once. On this clonotype: Its antigen is currently unknown.

The chain combines TRBV10-3 with TRBJ2-7; D unclear. Specimen: synovial fluid, either unsorted or a sorted T cell fraction (not recorded which). This sequence was found in a male donor with ankylosing spondylitis. CDR3 amino acids: CAISVGLSYEQYV. CDR3 sequence (DNA): TGTGCCATCAGTGTAGGGCTCTCCTACGAGCAGTACGTC.